These 23 T cell receptor beta chains were all obtained from the same sample, sequenced in a study of chemoradiotherapy in HPV16-positive cancers. Clones were sequenced by immunoSEQ multiplex PCR, and TCRdb holds only the in-frame ones, with some missing. The sample lists 40,000 to 65,000 clones; under 95% were seen once. Specimen: blood, collected from a patient who underwent chemoradiotherapy. Receptor source: a human donor with HPV-associated anogenital cancer.

This chain uses TRBV29-1 with TRBJ2-7; 8 bases map to TRBD1. This CDR3 has 13 amino acids. Unmatched junction bases numbered 8, after V lost 8 bases and J lost 2 bases. Looked up from germline, CDR1 is SQVTM and CDR2 is ANQGSEA. The CDR3 loop reads CSTTQGAPYEQYF. The CDR3 nucleotides read TGCAGCACGACCCAGGGGGCCCCCTACGAGCAGTACTTC.

V and J are TRBV14 and TRBJ1-2; a possible D gene is TRBD1 (5 bases). Germline V gene lookup returns CDR1 SGHDN and CDR2 FVKESK. The V gene lost 0 bases and the J gene lost 8 bases, with 10 bases spanning the gap. The CDR3 consists of 13 residues. CDR3 loop: CASSQDRVGGYTF. The DNA of the CDR3 is TGTGCCAGCAGCCAAGACAGGGTAGGCGGCTACACCTTC.

The V and J genes are TRBV7-9 and TRBJ1-3; perhaps TRBD1 as D (5 bases). The CDR3 extends over 14 amino acids. Trimming pared 8 bases from V and 3 bases from J, leaving 14 bases between. Germline V gene lookup returns CDR1 SEHNR and CDR2 FQNEAQ (reference sequence). CDR3 sequence: CASSQTRDGNTIYF. CDR3 nucleotides: TGTGCCAGCTCCCAGACCAGGGATGGAAACACCATATATTTT.

The chain employs TRBV4-3 and TRBJ2-7; TRBD1 matches at 8 bases. Germline-derived CDR1 and CDR2 are LGHNA and YSLEER. Trimming took 1 base from V and 2 from J; bases not matched to a gene: 7. The CDR3 runs 16 residues. The CDR3 coding sequence is TGCGCCAGCAGCCAAGGACCGGGACAGGTACCCTACGAGCAGTACTTC. Translation: CASSQGPGQVPYEQYF.

CDR3 nucleotides: TGTGCCAGTAGCCAAGAACTAGCGGGAGGGGCAGATACGCAGTATTTT. Translating it yields CASSQELAGGADTQYF. The chain uses TRBV19 and TRBJ2-3; TRBD2 matches 13 bases. With 6 bases clipped from V and 4 bases from J, the junction kept 7 bases outside the gene matches. The CDR3 consists of 16 residues. Germline V gives CDR1 LNHDA, CDR2 SQIVND (reference sequence).

J is TRBJ2-7 and V is TRBV30, with 9 bases aligning to TRBD1. The CDR3 has 13 residues. The V segment lost 3 bases and the J segment 6 bases; nucleotides outside the gene matches: 6. Germline V gene data show CDR1 as GTSNPN and CDR2 as SVGIG (reference sequence). CDR3 DNA sequence: TGTGCCTGGAGCCTAGGACAGGGGCGCGAGCAGTACTTC. It encodes CAWSLGQGREQYF.

This chain uses TRBV19 with TRBJ2-1; D gene unclear. The V end lost 11 bases, the J end lost 7 bases, and 21 bases lay between the germline ends. The germline CDR1 and CDR2 sequences are LNHDA and SQIVND (reference sequence). The CDR3 is made up of 14 amino acids. CDR3 region: CASCRTSLKNEQFF. The CDR3 region has the DNA TGTGCCTCATGCCGGACCTCCCTGAAAAATGAGCAGTTCTTC.

The gene calls are TRBV6-4 and TRBJ1-1; the D gene is possibly TRBD1 (5 bases). From germline, CDR1 is MRHNA and CDR2 SNTAGT. Trimming pared 6 bases from V and 1 base from J, leaving 9 bases between. The CDR3 contains 13 residues. The CDR3 is CASRRDGNTEAFF. DNA of the CDR3: TGTGCCAGCAGACGGGACGGGAACACTGAAGCTTTCTTT.

This clone was counted a single time. The rearrangement links TRBV5-1 to TRBJ1-5; D unclear. CDR1 is SGHRS, CDR2 YFSETQ, per germline. Trimming took off 4 bases at V and 0 bases at J, with 5 bases between the two ends. The CDR3 contains 13 residues. This CDR3 reads CASSPSSNQPQHF. The CDR3 region has the DNA TGCGCCAGCAGCCCCTCTAGCAATCAGCCCCAGCATTTT.

This clone was counted once. The chain employs TRBV4-2 and TRBJ2-5, with D hard to call. The CDR3 is 13 residues long. V was shortened by 0 bases and J by 5 bases, with 7 bases between the two germline ends. Germline loops: CDR1 LGHNA, CDR2 YNFKEQ. CDR3 DNA sequence: TGTGCCAGCAGCCAAGAGTCGAGGGAGACCCAGTACTTC. This translates into CASSQESRETQYF.

The rearrangement uses TRBV4-1 and TRBJ2-2; TRBD2 matches 14 bases. Germline V gives CDR1 MGHRA, CDR2 YSYEKL. Trimming cost V 0 bases and J 1 base; bases outside gene matches: 4. The CDR3 extends over 19 amino acids. This CDR3 reads CASSQDGTSGRWNTGELFF. The CDR3 nucleotides read TGCGCCAGCAGCCAAGACGGGACTAGCGGGAGATGGAACACCGGGGAGCTGTTTTTT.

For this clone: The sample holds other DNA sequences that translate to the same CDR3. The chain is built from TRBV6-1 and TRBJ1-2, with a possible D match to TRBD1 (5 bases). This CDR3 spans 12 amino acids. Germline V CDR1 and CDR2: MNHNS, SASEGT. The V end was cut by 6 bases, the J end by 4 bases, with 9 bases between. The CDR3 region has the DNA TGTGCCAGCAGCGGGGGGGGCTATGGCTACACCTTC. This gives the protein CASSGGGYGYTF.

The rearrangement joins TRBV28 to TRBJ1-5; 8 bases are shared with TRBD1. CDR3 size: 15 residues. In germline, CDR1 is MDHEN, CDR2 SYDVKM. The V segment lost 5 bases and the J segment 2 bases; nucleotides outside the gene matches: 5. CDR3 DNA sequence: TGTGCCAGCAGTAAGGACAGGGCGGGCAATCAGCCCCAGCATTTT. This gives the protein CASSKDRAGNQPQHF.

The V gene is TRBV6-5, the J gene TRBJ1-1, with a weak D call TRBD1 (6 bases). The CDR3 consists of 14 residues. Trimming removed 0 bases at V and 2 bases at J, with 7 bases between. From germline, CDR1 is MNHEY and CDR2 SVGAGI. CDR3: CASSYSQGNTEAFF. The CDR3 DNA sequence: TGTGCCAGCAGTTACTCACAGGGTAACACTGAAGCTTTCTTT.

This chain uses TRBV30 with TRBJ1-2, with 7 bases fitting TRBD1. Trimming at V came to 7 bases and at J to 4 bases, leaving 3 bases not matched to a gene. The CDR3 runs 11 residues. Germline CDR1 and CDR2: GTSNPN and SVGIG (reference sequence). CDR3 in amino acids: CAFGTVYGYTF. CDR3 in DNA: TGTGCCTTCGGGACAGTCTATGGCTACACCTTC.

CDR3 region: CASSLGLGIQYF. CDR3 DNA sequence: TGTGCCAGCAGCTTAGGGCTCGGCATTCAGTACTTC. The chain is built from TRBV7-2 and TRBJ2-4; D is unresolved. There are 12 residues in the CDR3. The germline V gene encodes CDR1 SGHTA and CDR2 FQGNSA. V lost 1 base to trimming and J lost 9 bases, with 7 bases between them.

The chain employs TRBV25-1 and TRBJ2-7; D is undetermined. Germline assignment: CDR1 MGHDK and CDR2 SYGVNS. The CDR3 contains 13 residues. Trimming took off 3 bases at V and 2 bases at J, with 8 bases between the two ends. The CDR3 DNA is TGTGCCAGCAGTGAGGGTTGGACCTACGAGCAGTACTTC. Protein sequence: CASSEGWTYEQYF.

The J gene is TRBJ1-1, the V gene TRBV19; 7 nucleotides agree with TRBD1. The germline V gene encodes CDR1 LNHDA and CDR2 SQIVND (reference sequence). The V and J ends lost 4 bases and 2 bases, in that order; junction bases with no gene match: 10. The CDR3 is made up of 16 amino acids. The CDR3 nucleotides read TGTGCCAGTAGTACGTCGACAGGGTTAGTAAACACTGAAGCTTTCTTT. This translates into CASSTSTGLVNTEAFF. Variable domain in full (rest from reference TRBV19 and TRBJ1-1): DGGITQSPKYLFRKEGQNVTLSCEQNLNHDAMYWYRQDPGQGLRLIYYSQIVNDFQKGDIAEGYSVSREKKESFPLTVTSAQKNPTAFYLCASSTSTGLVNTEAFFGQGTRLTVV.

The chain joins TRBV9 to TRBJ2-5; D is unresolved. This CDR3 is 14 amino acids long. Looked up from germline, CDR1 is SGDLS and CDR2 is YYNGEE. V was trimmed by 0 bases and J by 5 bases, leaving 11 bases between them. The CDR3 nucleotides read TGTGCCAGCAGCGTAGGGGGTGGGTGGGAGACCCAGTACTTC. Protein product: CASSVGGGWETQYF.

This chain connects TRBV30 to TRBJ2-5; D is uncertain. The germline V gene encodes CDR1 GTSNPN and CDR2 SVGIG (reference sequence). The ends were cut back, 0 bases at V and 5 bases at J, with 10 bases in the middle. The CDR3 loop spans 13 amino acids. The CDR3 DNA reads as TGTGCCTGGAGTGTACACGTCCGGGAGACCCAGTACTTC. Residues: CAWSVHVRETQYF. Full variable domain (outside the CDR3, taken from reference TRBV30 and TRBJ2-5): SQTIHQWPATLVQPVGSPLSLECTVEGTSNPNLYWYRQAAGRGLQLLFYSVGIGQISSEVPQNLSASRPQDRQFILSSKKLLLSDSGFYLCAWSVHVRETQYFGPGTRLLVL.

The chain couples TRBV21-1 to TRBJ2-2; TRBD2, the table's D call, was not compared with the DNA. TRBV21-1 is classified as a pseudogene. There are 20 residues in the CDR3. CDR3 sequence reads: CASSFLLTYGGGAPPGELFF. The CDR3 DNA reads as TGTGCCAGCAGCTTTCTCCTCACATATGGCGGGGGGGCCCCCCCCGGGGAGCTGTTTTTT.

Written as DNA, the CDR3 is TGCGCCAGCAGCTTGGGCTCAGGGACAGGTCAAGAGACCCAGTACTTC. Protein sequence: CASSLGSGTGQETQYF. V is TRBV5-1 and J is TRBJ2-5; 8 nucleotides match TRBD1. V lost 0 bases and J lost 2; bases outside the gene matches: 6. CDR1 and CDR2 from the germline V gene are SGHRS and YFSETQ. There are 16 residues in the CDR3.

This clone has just one count. J is TRBJ2-3 and V is TRBV20-1; D is possibly TRBD2 (6 bases). CDR3 length equals 11 residues. The V and J ends lost 5 bases and 4 bases respectively, with 7 bases between them. CDR1 is DFQATT, CDR2 SNEGSKA, per germline (reference sequence). The CDR3 reads CSARESDTQYF. The CDR3 nucleotides read TGCAGTGCTCGGGAGTCAGATACGCAGTATTTT.